One sample yielded the 20 T cell receptor beta chains listed below, sequenced in a study of blood T cell repertoires in COVID-19. The protocol was immunoSEQ multiplex PCR, while the TCRdb copy is restricted to in-frame clones and leaves out a portion. This sample has roughly 87,000 clones, with about 80% found just once. Material for sequencing was peripheral blood. Receptors originate from a woman between 45 and 65 years old with acute or convalescent COVID-19.

The chain combines TRBV5-5 with TRBJ2-7; 8 bases line up with TRBD1. This CDR3 has 14 amino acids. Trimming at V came to 4 bases and at J to 3 bases, leaving 6 bases not matched to a gene. CDR1 and CDR2 (germline): SGHKS, YYEKEE (reference sequence). The CDR3 here is CASSPPDRDYEQYF. CDR3 in DNA: TGTGCCAGCAGCCCCCCGGACAGGGACTACGAGCAGTACTTC.

Note on this clone: This sample also contains other DNA sequences that code for the same CDR3. The genes are TRBV7-2 and TRBJ2-1; D may be TRBD1 (6 bases). This CDR3 is 15 amino acids long. Trimming removed 0 bases at V and 2 bases at J, with 8 bases between. Germline V gene lookup returns CDR1 SGHTA and CDR2 FQGNSA. The CDR3 region has the DNA TGTGCCAGCAGCTTAGCACAGGGAGCCTACAATGAGCAGTTCTTC. Translated: CASSLAQGAYNEQFF.

This clone was detected a few times. This chain uses TRBV5-4 with TRBJ2-3, with TRBD2 matching 7 bases. V was clipped by 3 bases and J by 6 bases; unmatched bases: 7. Germline-derived CDR1 and CDR2 are SGHNT and YYREEE (reference sequence). CDR3 length equals 14 residues. The CDR3 nucleotides read TGTGCCAGCAGCTCCCAGCGGGGAGGCGATACGCAGTATTTT. Its translation: CASSSQRGGDTQYF.

The chain uses TRBV7-8 and TRBJ1-1; 9 positions match TRBD1. The CDR3 totals 14 residues. V lost 5 bases to trimming and J lost 1 base; unmatched junction nucleotides: 2. Per the germline V gene, CDR1 is SGHVS and CDR2 is FQNEAQ. In DNA, the CDR3 is TGTGCCAGCAGCCAGGACAGGGGGAACACTGAAGCTTTCTTT. Translated: CASSQDRGNTEAFF.

About this clone itself: Other nucleotide sequences in the sample specify the same CDR3. The chain uses TRBV7-2 and TRBJ2-7; D ambiguous. This CDR3 comprises 12 residues. Trimming removed 5 bases at V and 1 base at J, with 6 bases between. CDR1 is SGHTA and CDR2 is FQGNSA in the germline V gene. The DNA of the CDR3 is TGTGCCAGCAGCCTCAGTTCCTACGAGCAGTACTTC. Residues: CASSLSSYEQYF.

The chain has TRBV28 and TRBJ2-3; 11 nucleotides agree with TRBD2. After removal of 8 bases from V and 7 bases from J, the junction contained 11 bases not matched to a gene. The germline gives CDR1 MDHEN, CDR2 SYDVKM. The CDR3 loop spans 15 amino acids. CDR3 in amino acids: CASRPSGGPTYTQYF. The CDR3 nucleotides are TGTGCCAGCCGACCTAGCGGGGGGCCCACGTATACGCAGTATTTT.

CDR3 DNA sequence: TGTGCCAGCAGTACCCAGGTATTCTATGGCTACACCTTC. Its translation: CASSTQVFYGYTF. This chain links TRBV6-6 with TRBJ1-2; no reliable D call. Trimming removed 5 bases from V and 4 bases from J, with 11 bases in between. This CDR3 comprises 13 residues. Germline assignment: CDR1 MNHNY and CDR2 SVGAGI (reference sequence).

The gene calls are TRBV7-8 and TRBJ1-1; the match to TRBD1 covers 7 bases. CDR1 is SGHVS, CDR2 FQNEAQ, per germline. This CDR3 has 14 residues. The junction had 3 bases not matched to a gene; V was cut back by 4 bases and J by 1 base. The CDR3 bases are TGTGCCAGCAGCTATAGACAGGGGAACACTGAAGCTTTCTTT. It yields the protein CASSYRQGNTEAFF.

This rearrangement joins TRBV11-2 to TRBJ2-7, with D unresolved. There are 12 residues in the CDR3. Trimming pared 1 base from V and 5 bases from J, leaving 6 bases between. The V gene's germline CDR1 is SGHAT and CDR2 FQNNGV. CDR3 DNA: TGTGCCAGCAGCTTAGGTGGCAACGAGCAGTACTTC. It yields the protein CASSLGGNEQYF.

CDR3 in amino acids: CSVDSTGLNTEAFF. The CDR3 DNA follows: TGCAGCGTTGATTCGACAGGGTTGAACACTGAAGCTTTCTTT. This chain uses TRBV29-1 with TRBJ1-1, with TRBD1 identical over 7 bases. There are 14 residues in the CDR3. From germline, CDR1 is SQVTM and CDR2 ANQGSEA. The junction had 4 bases not matched to a gene; V was cut back by 3 bases and J by 0 bases.

The chain is built from TRBV15 and TRBJ1-5; D is ambiguous. The V gene's germline CDR1 is LNHNV and CDR2 YYDKDF (reference sequence). This CDR3 is 15 amino acids long. V was shortened by 2 bases and J by 2 bases, with 10 bases between the two germline ends. The CDR3 DNA reads as TGTGCCACCAGCAGATCTAAGCAGGGCAATCAGCCCCAGCATTTT. Its translation is CATSRSKQGNQPQHF.

This clone was seen a handful of times. The V gene is TRBV27, the J gene TRBJ1-1; D gene ambiguous. The CDR3 is 15 amino acids. Germline V CDR1 and CDR2: MNHEY, SMNVEV (reference sequence). Trimming stripped 0 bases from V and 1 base from J, with 9 bases between. As DNA, the CDR3 is TGTGCCAGCAGTTTATCATACAGCCCGAACACTGAAGCTTTCTTT. This encodes CASSLSYSPNTEAFF.

The rearrangement joins TRBV6-5 to TRBJ2-2; TRBD1 matches at 8 bases. Germline V gene data show CDR1 as MNHEY and CDR2 as SVGAGI. The CDR3 contains 14 residues. Germline trimming cut 6 bases from V and 4 bases from J; bases unmatched to any gene: 4. CDR3 region: CASSGQGSTGELFF. In nucleotides, the CDR3 is TGTGCCAGCAGCGGACAGGGATCCACCGGGGAGCTGTTTTTT.

The rearrangement links TRBV5-1 to TRBJ1-2; D is uncertain. The CDR3 consists of 13 residues. Germline CDR1 is SGHRS and CDR2 is YFSETQ. V was pared by 4 bases and J by 0 bases, with 7 bases between. For the CDR3, the DNA is TGCGCCAGCAGCCCCTACTCTAACTATGGCTACACCTTC. It specifies CASSPYSNYGYTF.

The rearrangement uses TRBV19 and TRBJ2-6; 8 bases are shared with TRBD1. Germline V gene lookup returns CDR1 LNHDA and CDR2 SQIVND (reference sequence). Trimming removed 5 bases from V and 18 bases from J; junction bases left unmatched: 9. The CDR3 totals 12 residues. The CDR3 protein is CASSGQGPLQTF. For the CDR3, the DNA is TGTGCCAGTAGTGGACAGGGTCCGCTTCAGACTTTC.

V and J are TRBV28 and TRBJ1-6; D not certain. The CDR3 has 15 amino acids. Germline assignment: CDR1 MDHEN and CDR2 SYDVKM. V gave up 6 bases and J gave up 6 bases, with 15 bases separating them. The CDR3 sequence: CASREEGMGNSPLHF. The CDR3 bases are TGTGCCAGCAGGGAGGAAGGGATGGGTAATTCACCCCTCCACTTT.

The chain is built from TRBV19 and TRBJ2-3; 9 bases agree with TRBD1. The CDR3 contains 17 residues. Germline CDR1 and CDR2: LNHDA and SQIVND (reference sequence). V shed 4 bases, J shed 1 base, and the junction held 9 bases outside the gene matches. CDR3: CASSTRTGGIGTDTQYF. In DNA, the CDR3 is TGTGCCAGTAGTACACGCACAGGGGGCATCGGCACAGATACGCAGTATTTT. The entire variable domain, with the rest obtained from reference TRBV19 and TRBJ2-3, is as follows: DGGITQSPKYLFRKEGQNVTLSCEQNLNHDAMYWYRQDPGQGLRLIYYSQIVNDFQKGDIAEGYSVSREKKESFPLTVTSAQKNPTAFYLCASSTRTGGIGTDTQYFGPGTRLTVL.

In this sample, this clone turned up many times. This chain links TRBV5-6 with TRBJ2-5; a possible D gene is TRBD1 (6 bases). CDR1 and CDR2 from the germline V gene are SGHDT and YYEEEE. Trimming stripped 3 bases from V and 2 bases from J, with 11 bases between. The CDR3 loop spans 14 amino acids. CDR3 amino acids: CASSSPTGQETQYF. DNA for the CDR3: TGTGCCAGCAGCTCACCGACAGGACAAGAGACCCAGTACTTC.

The genes are TRBV5-1 and TRBJ2-2; TRBD1 matches 7 bases. The CDR3 totals 16 residues. V lost 4 bases, J lost 7 bases, and 13 bases stayed unmatched. The germline V gene has CDR1 SGHRS and CDR2 YFSETQ. The CDR3 region has the DNA TGCGCCAGCAGCCTTACGACGAGGGGGCAAAACGGGGAGCTGTTTTTT. As protein: CASSLTTRGQNGELFF.

The rearrangement uses TRBV2 and TRBJ1-4, with 8 positions matching TRBD1. There are 15 residues in the CDR3. The germline V gene encodes CDR1 SNHLY and CDR2 FYNNEI. The junction had 7 bases not matched to a gene; V was cut back by 4 bases and J by 6 bases. The CDR3, as DNA: TGTGCCAGCAGTGGTCTACAGGGGGTGGATGAAAAACTGTTTTTT. It codes for CASSGLQGVDEKLFF.